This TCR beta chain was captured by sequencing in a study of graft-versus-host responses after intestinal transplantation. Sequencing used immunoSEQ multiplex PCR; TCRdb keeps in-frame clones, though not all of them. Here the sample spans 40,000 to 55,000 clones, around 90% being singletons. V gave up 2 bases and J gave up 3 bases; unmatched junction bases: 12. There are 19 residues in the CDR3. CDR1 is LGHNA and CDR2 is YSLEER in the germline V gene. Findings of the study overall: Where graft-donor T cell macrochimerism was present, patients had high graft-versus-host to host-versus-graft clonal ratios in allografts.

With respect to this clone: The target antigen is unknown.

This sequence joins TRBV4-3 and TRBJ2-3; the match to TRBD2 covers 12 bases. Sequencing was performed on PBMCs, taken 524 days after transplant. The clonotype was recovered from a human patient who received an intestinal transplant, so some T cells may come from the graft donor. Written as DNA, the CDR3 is TGCGCCAGCAGCCAACACGGACTAGCGGGACTCAGAGAGACAGATACGCAGTATTTT. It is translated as CASSQHGLAGLRETDTQYF.